This TCR beta chain originates from a study of OX40 agonist ivuxolimab in advanced cancers. Worth noting for this clone: No antigen is known for it.

Regarding the study as a whole: Among T cells, CD8+ cells averaged more expanded clones than CD4+ cells.

Sequencing used immunoSEQ multiplex PCR; TCRdb keeps in-frame clones, though not all of them. The sample includes 53,000 or so clones, 75% to 80% of them seen just once. Samples were taken at baseline and on day 1 of cycles 4 and 7. Germline CDR1 GTSNPN, CDR2 SVGIG (reference sequence). V gave up 5 bases and J gave up 1 base, with 9 bases separating them. CDR3 length: 12 residues. This specimen was CD4+ or CD8+ T cells sorted from blood, taken in a trial of the OX40 agonist ivuxolimab. This chain joins TRBV30 and TRBJ2-7; D call uncertain. This sequence was found in an adult with an advanced solid tumor such as melanoma, head and neck, liver or kidney cancer. The CDR3 sequence: CAWGDLSYEQYF. The CDR3, as DNA: TGTGCCTGGGGGGATCTTTCCTACGAGCAGTACTTC.